This TCR beta chain is from a study of CD8 T cells in ankylosing spondylitis. Study-level findings and limits: Ankylosing spondylitis blood seemed to carry a telltale TCR beta motif made of fewer than ten highly homologous variants. The study looked at matched synovial fluid samples from ankylosing spondylitis patients. Disease-linked clones were reported to be significantly enriched there. Within peripheral blood, clones linked to disease were CD8+ and relatively rare.

In making TCR beta libraries, quantitative 5'-RACE with molecular barcodes was used. TCRdb itself ran the 5' RACE reads through MiXCR, one entry per CDR3 protein. In the table there are 200,000 to 250,000 distinct CDR3 sequences, about 17% of which are singletons. V dropped 0 bases and J dropped 4; count of bases not matched to a gene: 3. The germline V gene encodes CDR1 SGDLS and CDR2 YYNGEE. The CDR3 totals 15 residues. As to this clonotype: As yet, its antigen is unknown.

Sequenced sample: blood, either unsorted or a sorted T cell fraction (not recorded which). This chain joins TRBV9 and TRBJ2-1; 8 bases map to TRBD2. The clonotype originates from a male donor with ankylosing spondylitis. CDR3 bases: TGTGCCAGCAGCGTAGGGACTAGCTCTTACAATGAGCAGTTCTTC. It codes for CASSVGTSSYNEQFF.